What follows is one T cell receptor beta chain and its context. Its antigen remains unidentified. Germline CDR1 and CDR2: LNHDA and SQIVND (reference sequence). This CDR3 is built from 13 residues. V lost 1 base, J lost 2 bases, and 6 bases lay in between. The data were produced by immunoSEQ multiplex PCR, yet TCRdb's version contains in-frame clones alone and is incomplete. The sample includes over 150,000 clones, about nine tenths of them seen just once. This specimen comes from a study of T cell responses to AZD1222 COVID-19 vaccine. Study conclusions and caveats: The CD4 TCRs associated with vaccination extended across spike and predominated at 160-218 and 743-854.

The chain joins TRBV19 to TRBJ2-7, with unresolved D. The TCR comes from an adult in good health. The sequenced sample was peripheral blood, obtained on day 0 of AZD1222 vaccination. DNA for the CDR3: TGTGCCAGTAGTATAGGCAGCACCTACGAGCAGTACTTC. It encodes CASSIGSTYEQYF.